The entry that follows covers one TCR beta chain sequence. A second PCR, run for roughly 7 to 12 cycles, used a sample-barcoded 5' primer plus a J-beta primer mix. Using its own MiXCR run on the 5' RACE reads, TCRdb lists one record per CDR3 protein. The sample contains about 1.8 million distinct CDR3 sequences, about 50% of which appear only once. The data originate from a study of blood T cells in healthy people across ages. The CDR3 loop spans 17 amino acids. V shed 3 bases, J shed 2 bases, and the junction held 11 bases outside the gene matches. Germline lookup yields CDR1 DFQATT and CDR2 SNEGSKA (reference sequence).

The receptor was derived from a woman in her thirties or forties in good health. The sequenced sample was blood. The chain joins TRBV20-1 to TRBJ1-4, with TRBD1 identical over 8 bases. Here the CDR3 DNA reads TGCAGTGCTAGTACATCGAGACAGGGGTGGACTAATGAAAAACTGTTTTTT. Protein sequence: CSASTSRQGWTNEKLFF.